This T cell receptor beta chain was retrieved from a study of blood T cells in healthy people across ages. The amount of total RNA extracted per sample was at least 5 micrograms. Regarding the study as a whole: Per million T cells, TCR beta diversity dropped roughly linearly as age increased. Compared with aged donors, long-lived donors showed fewer expanded clones, suggesting selection.

In this sample, this clonotype turned up a few times. Its antigen is unidentified. The second PCR ran about 6 to 11 cycles with a sample-barcoded 5' primer and J-beta primers. Each cDNA molecule carried a tag from a template-switch adaptor that contained 12 random nucleotides. TCRdb processed the 5' RACE reads anew with MiXCR; each CDR3 protein has one entry. The sample lists about 640,000 distinct CDR3 sequences; about 30% were seen once. Unmatched junction bases numbered 9, after V lost 1 base and J lost 1 base. This CDR3 has 17 amino acids. Per germline, CDR1 SQVTM and CDR2 ANQGSEA. The TCR originated in a woman older than 75 in good health. The chain has TRBV29-1 and TRBJ2-3; 9 bases are a match to TRBD2. Sequenced: blood. The CDR3 sequence: CSVEAGQRGVGTDTQYF. CDR3 bases: TGCAGCGTTGAAGCAGGCCAGCGGGGGGTGGGCACAGATACGCAGTATTTT.